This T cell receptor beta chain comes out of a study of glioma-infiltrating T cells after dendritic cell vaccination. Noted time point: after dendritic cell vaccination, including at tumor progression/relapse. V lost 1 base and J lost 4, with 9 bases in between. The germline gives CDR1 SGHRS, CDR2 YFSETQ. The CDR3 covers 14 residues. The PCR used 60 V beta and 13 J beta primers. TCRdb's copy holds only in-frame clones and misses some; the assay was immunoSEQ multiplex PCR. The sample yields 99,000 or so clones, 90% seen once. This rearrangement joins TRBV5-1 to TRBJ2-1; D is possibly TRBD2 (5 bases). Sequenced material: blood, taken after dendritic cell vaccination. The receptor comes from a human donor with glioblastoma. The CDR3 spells CASSLSGNYNEQFF. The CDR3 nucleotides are TGCGCCAGCAGCTTGTCCGGGAATTACAATGAGCAGTTCTTC. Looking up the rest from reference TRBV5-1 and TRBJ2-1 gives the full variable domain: KAGVTQTPRYLIKTRGQQVTLSCSPISGHRSVSWYQQTPGQGLQFLFEYFSETQRNKGNFPGRFSGRQFSNSRSEMNVSTLELGDSALYLCASSLSGNYNEQFFGPGTRLTVL.